This T cell receptor beta chain emerged from a study of cytomegalovirus exposure and HLA in healthy donors. The assay was immunoSEQ multiplex PCR, and TCRdb's table has in-frame clones only and misses some. The sample holds 150,000 to 200,000 clones, 89% seen once. Per the germline V gene, CDR1 is SGHTA and CDR2 is FQGNSA. The CDR3 runs to 14 residues. V lost 4 bases and J lost 0, with 9 bases in between. The sequence derives from a woman aged 18-30 years in good health and CMV-seropositive. Sequenced input: PBMCs. The chain employs TRBV7-2 and TRBJ1-1; the D is unclear. In DNA form, the CDR3 reads TGTGCCAGCAGCTACCCCACTATGAACACTGAAGCTTTCTTT. Encoded protein: CASSYPTMNTEAFF.